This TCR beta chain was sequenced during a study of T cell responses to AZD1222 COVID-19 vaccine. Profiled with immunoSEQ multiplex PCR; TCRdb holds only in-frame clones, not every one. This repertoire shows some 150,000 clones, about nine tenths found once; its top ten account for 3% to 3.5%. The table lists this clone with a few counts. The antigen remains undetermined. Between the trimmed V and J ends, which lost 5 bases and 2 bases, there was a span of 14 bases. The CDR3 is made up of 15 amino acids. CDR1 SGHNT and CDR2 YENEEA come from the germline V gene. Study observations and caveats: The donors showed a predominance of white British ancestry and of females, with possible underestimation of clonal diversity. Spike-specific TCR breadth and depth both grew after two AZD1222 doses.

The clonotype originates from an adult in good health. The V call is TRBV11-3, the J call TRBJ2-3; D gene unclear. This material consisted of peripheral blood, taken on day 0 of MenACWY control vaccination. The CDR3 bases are TGTGCCAGCAGCCCCGGATCATACGACACAGATACGCAGTATTTT. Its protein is CASSPGSYDTDTQYF.